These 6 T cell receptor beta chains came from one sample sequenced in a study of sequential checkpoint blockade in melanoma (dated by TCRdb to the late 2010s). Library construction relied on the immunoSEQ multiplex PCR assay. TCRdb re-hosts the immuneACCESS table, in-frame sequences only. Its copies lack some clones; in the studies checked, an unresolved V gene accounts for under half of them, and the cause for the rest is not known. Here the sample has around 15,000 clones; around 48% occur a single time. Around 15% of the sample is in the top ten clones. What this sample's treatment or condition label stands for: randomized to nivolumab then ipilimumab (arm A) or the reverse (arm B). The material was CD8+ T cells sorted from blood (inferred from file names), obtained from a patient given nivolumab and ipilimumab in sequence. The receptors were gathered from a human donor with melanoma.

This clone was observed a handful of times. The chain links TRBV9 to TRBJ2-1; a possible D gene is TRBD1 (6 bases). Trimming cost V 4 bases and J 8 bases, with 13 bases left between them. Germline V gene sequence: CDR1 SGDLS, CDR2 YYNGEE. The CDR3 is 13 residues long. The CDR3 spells CASSHTGSYEQFF. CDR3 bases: TGTGCCAGCAGCCACACAGGGTCCTATGAGCAGTTCTTC.

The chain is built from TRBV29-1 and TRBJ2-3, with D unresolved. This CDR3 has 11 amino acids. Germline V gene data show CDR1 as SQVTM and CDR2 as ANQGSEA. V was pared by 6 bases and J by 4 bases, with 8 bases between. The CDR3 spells CSVPFPDTQYF. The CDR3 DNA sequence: TGCAGCGTCCCCTTCCCAGATACGCAGTATTTT.

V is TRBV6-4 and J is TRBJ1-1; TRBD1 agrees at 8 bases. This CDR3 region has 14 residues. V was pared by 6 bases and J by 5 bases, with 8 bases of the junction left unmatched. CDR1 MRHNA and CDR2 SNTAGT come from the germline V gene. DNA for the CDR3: TGTGCCAGCAGCGAGACAGGGGTTGGGACTGAAGCTTTCTTT. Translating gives CASSETGVGTEAFF.

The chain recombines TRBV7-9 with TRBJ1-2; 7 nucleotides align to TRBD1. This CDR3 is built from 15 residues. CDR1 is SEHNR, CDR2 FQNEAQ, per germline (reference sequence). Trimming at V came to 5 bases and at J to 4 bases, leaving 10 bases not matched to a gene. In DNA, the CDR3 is TGTGCCAGCAGCCCCGAGGGACAGCTTACCTATGGCTACACCTTC. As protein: CASSPEGQLTYGYTF.

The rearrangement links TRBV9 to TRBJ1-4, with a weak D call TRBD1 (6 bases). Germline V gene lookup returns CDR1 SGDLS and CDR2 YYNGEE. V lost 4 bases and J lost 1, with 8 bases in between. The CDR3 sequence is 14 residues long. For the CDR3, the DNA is TGTGCCAGCAGCTCGACAGGAACTAATGAAAAACTGTTTTTT. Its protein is CASSSTGTNEKLFF.

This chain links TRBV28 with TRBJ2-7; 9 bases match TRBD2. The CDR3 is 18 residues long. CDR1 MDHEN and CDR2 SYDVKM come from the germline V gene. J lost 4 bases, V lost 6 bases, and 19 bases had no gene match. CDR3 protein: CASSLDHQVGLATYEQYF. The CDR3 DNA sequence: TGTGCCAGCAGCCTAGACCACCAGGTTGGACTAGCGACGTACGAGCAGTACTTC.